A single sample is the source of the 30 T cell receptor beta chains below, sequenced in a study of cytomegalovirus exposure and HLA in healthy donors. Primers included in the PCR were 60 Vbeta and 13 Jbeta primers. The data were produced by immunoSEQ multiplex PCR, yet TCRdb's version contains in-frame clones alone and is incomplete. Of roughly 120,000 clones in the sample, 9% to 10% are singletons; the top ten hold 2.5% to 3.5%. Material for sequencing was PBMCs. Every receptor here comes from a man aged 25 to 45 in good health and CMV-seronegative.

A few counts support this clone. V is TRBV4-3 and J is TRBJ1-6; D uncertain. The CDR3 length is 14 residues. Trimming stripped 4 bases from V and 6 bases from J, with 10 bases between. The germline CDR1 and CDR2 sequences are LGHNA and YSLEER. The CDR3 loop reads CASSPRDFNSPLHF. DNA for the CDR3: TGCGCCAGCAGCCCCCGGGATTTTAATTCACCCCTCCACTTT.

The chain joins TRBV28 to TRBJ2-5; 9 bases match TRBD1. The J call may be incorrect, as the DNA end agrees better with TRBJ2-7. Germline V gene data show CDR1 as MDHEN and CDR2 as SYDVKM. The CDR3 is made up of 13 amino acids. CDR3 sequence reads: CASRGTGRSEQYF. CDR3 DNA sequence: TGTGCCAGCAGGGGGACAGGGAGAAGCGAGCAGTACTTC.

This chain connects TRBV6-5 to TRBJ2-7; 7 bases align to TRBD2. J gave up 6 bases and V 3 bases, and 11 bases lay outside the gene matches. The CDR3 sequence is 15 residues long. Germline loops: CDR1 MNHEY, CDR2 SVGAGI. The CDR3 DNA reads TGTGCCAGCAGTTATCGCCCCCCGCGGGAGTTCGAGCAGTACTTC. Its protein is CASSYRPPREFEQYF.

This clone was found a few times. The chain links TRBV4-1 to TRBJ1-3, with D perhaps TRBD1 (5 bases). Per germline, CDR1 MGHRA and CDR2 YSYEKL. This CDR3 spans 15 amino acids. Between the trimmed V and J ends, which lost 6 bases and 0 bases, there was a span of 12 bases. This CDR3 is CASSLQGLSGNTIYF. CDR3 coding DNA: TGCGCCAGCAGTTTGCAGGGACTCTCTGGAAACACCATATATTTT.

V and J are TRBV11-2 and TRBJ2-7; possibly TRBD1 for D (6 bases). Germline V gene sequence: CDR1 SGHAT, CDR2 FQNNGV. This CDR3 comprises 15 residues. Deletions cut 4 bases from V and 1 base from J, with 14 bases between. The DNA for the CDR3 is TGTGCCAGCAGCTCGGGCACAGGGCCTTCCTACGAGCAGTACTTC. It codes for CASSSGTGPSYEQYF. Supplemented by reference TRBV11-2 and TRBJ2-7, the full variable domain reads EAGVAQSPRYKIIEKRQSVAFWCNPISGHATLYWYQQILGQGPKLLIQFQNNGVVDDSQLPKDRFSAERLKGVDSTLKIQPAKLEDSAVYLCASSSGTGPSYEQYFGPGTRLTVT.

The gene calls are TRBV6-5 and TRBJ2-2; a weak D match, TRBD1 (5 bases). V gave up 2 bases and J gave up 5 bases, with 15 bases separating them. The CDR3 is 16 residues long. Germline V gene data show CDR1 as MNHEY and CDR2 as SVGAGI. The CDR3 DNA follows: TGTGCCAGCAGTTACGATCACGGACACGTAACCGGGGAGCTGTTTTTT. Protein product: CASSYDHGHVTGELFF.

The gene calls are TRBV4-3 and TRBJ2-1, with D unclear. There are 14 residues in the CDR3. Germline lookup yields CDR1 LGHNA and CDR2 YSLEER. Trimming stripped 0 bases from V and 9 bases from J, with 12 bases between. The CDR3, as DNA: TGCGCCAGCAGCCAAGAGACTGGCGACGGTGAGCAGTTCTTC. As protein: CASSQETGDGEQFF.

This chain joins TRBV6-5 and TRBJ2-1; perhaps TRBD2 as D (6 bases). The CDR3 is 13 residues long. V dropped 6 bases and J dropped 3 bases, with 9 bases sitting between them. Germline loops: CDR1 MNHEY, CDR2 SVGAGI. The CDR3 nucleotides read TGTGCCAGCAGGGGAGGATTCTACAATGAGCAGTTCTTC. Translated, it gives CASRGGFYNEQFF.

This clone was seen more than once but under ten times. V usage is TRBV6-5 and J usage is TRBJ1-2; possible D gene TRBD1, 5 bases. There are 14 residues in the CDR3. V was shortened by 6 bases and J by 7 bases, with 18 bases between the two germline ends. Germline assignment: CDR1 MNHEY and CDR2 SVGAGI. The CDR3 DNA is TGTGCCAGCAGCGCGACAGATAGGGAAGGTGGCTACACCTTC. Its protein is CASSATDREGGYTF.

This rearrangement joins TRBV30 to TRBJ2-3; D is uncertain. This CDR3 has 12 residues. The germline V gene encodes CDR1 GTSNPN and CDR2 SVGIG (reference sequence). Trimming pared 2 bases from V and 4 bases from J, leaving 7 bases between. This CDR3 is CAWSPLPDTQYF. The CDR3 nucleotides are TGTGCCTGGAGTCCACTCCCAGATACGCAGTATTTT.

This clone was seen only a few times. The V call is TRBV5-6, the J call TRBJ2-6, with 9 nucleotides matching TRBD2. J lost 0 bases, V lost 6 bases, and 10 bases had no gene match. CDR3 size: 18 residues. Germline CDR1 and CDR2: SGHDT and YYEEEE. For the CDR3, the DNA is TGTGCCAGCAAGCCCAAGGGACTAGCTTTCTCTGGGGCCAACGTCCTGACTTTC. Translation gives CASKPKGLAFSGANVLTF.

There are a few counts of this clone. This chain joins TRBV10-1 and TRBJ1-4; 10 bases are shared with TRBD1. Trimming cost V 7 bases and J 8 bases; bases outside gene matches: 7. The CDR3 has 14 amino acids. Looked up from germline, CDR1 is WNHNN and CDR2 is SYGVQD (reference sequence). The CDR3 region is CASIRQGAREKLFF. The CDR3 DNA is TGCGCCAGCATCAGACAGGGGGCGCGGGAAAAACTGTTTTTT.

The chain uses TRBV7-9 and TRBJ2-1, with TRBD2 as a possible D gene (7 bases). This CDR3 region has 17 residues. Trimming left V 3 bases short and J 3 bases short, with 18 bases between. Germline CDR1 and CDR2: SEHNR and FQNEAQ (reference sequence). The CDR3 here is CASSLGGQGDVYNEQFF. CDR3 DNA: TGTGCCAGCAGCTTGGGGGGGCAGGGAGACGTCTACAATGAGCAGTTCTTC.

The rearrangement links TRBV5-4 to TRBJ2-7; weak D call: TRBD1 (6 bases). CDR1 and CDR2 (germline): SGHNT, YYREEE (reference sequence). The CDR3 spans 12 residues. The germline V and J ends were trimmed by 3 bases and 7 bases, with 11 bases remaining between them. CDR3 region: CASSWETGEQYF. CDR3 DNA: TGTGCCAGCAGCTGGGAGACAGGAGAGCAGTACTTC. Full variable domain (remainder filled in from reference TRBV5-4 and TRBJ2-7): ETGVTQSPTHLIKTRGQQVTLRCSSQSGHNTVSWYQQALGQGPQFIFQYYREEENGRGNFPPRFSGLQFPNYSSELNVNALELDDSALYLCASSWETGEQYFGPGTRLTVT.

In this sample, this clone turned up a few times. The V and J genes are TRBV27 and TRBJ1-3; D remains ambiguous. CDR1 is MNHEY, CDR2 SMNVEV, per germline (reference sequence). V was trimmed by 6 bases and J by 2 bases, leaving 8 bases between them. This CDR3 region has 13 residues. CDR3 sequence reads: CASRKTAGNTIYF. The CDR3 DNA follows: TGTGCCAGCAGAAAAACGGCTGGAAACACCATATATTTT.

This clone was counted a few times. The V call is TRBV6-6, the J call TRBJ2-7; 8 bases align to TRBD2. The CDR3 runs to 14 residues. With V trimmed by 6 bases and J by 3 bases, 7 bases remained unmatched. Germline CDR1 and CDR2: MNHNY and SVGAGI (reference sequence). This CDR3 reads CASRDTGGGYEQYF. The CDR3, as DNA: TGTGCCAGCAGAGATACCGGGGGGGGCTACGAGCAGTACTTC.

In this sample, this clone turned up a few times. The V gene is TRBV19, the J gene TRBJ2-5, with D perhaps TRBD1 (6 bases). The J call is in doubt because the DNA end fits TRBJ2-7 better. This CDR3 comprises 12 residues. The germline V gene encodes CDR1 LNHDA and CDR2 SQIVND (reference sequence). This CDR3 is CASSEGDYEQYF. In nucleotides, the CDR3 is TGTGCCAGTAGTGAGGGGGACTACGAGCAGTACTTC.

This clone was seen a few times. The V and J genes are TRBV9 and TRBJ1-2, with 7 bases lining up with TRBD1. This CDR3 region has 16 residues. The V segment lost 4 bases and the J segment 5 bases; nucleotides outside the gene matches: 14. CDR1 is SGDLS, CDR2 YYNGEE, per germline. The CDR3 bases are TGTGCCAGCAGCTCCAGTCGACAGGGAGAATATTATGGCTACACCTTC. This translates into CASSSSRQGEYYGYTF. Full variable domain (remainder filled in from reference TRBV9 and TRBJ1-2): DSGVTQTPKHLITATGQRVTLRCSPRSGDLSVYWYQQSLDQGLQFLIQYYNGEERAKGNILERFSAQQFPDLHSELNLSSLELGDSALYFCASSSSRQGEYYGYTFGSGTRLTVV.

This chain uses TRBV5-1 with TRBJ2-2, with TRBD2 matching over 8 bases. CDR1 is SGHRS and CDR2 is YFSETQ in the germline V gene. This CDR3 is built from 16 residues. V lost 5 bases, J lost 0 bases, and 6 bases stayed unmatched. CDR3 DNA: TGCGCCAGCAGTCGGGAGGGGTACGCGAACACCGGGGAGCTGTTTTTT. It translates to CASSREGYANTGELFF. The whole variable domain, remainder taken from reference TRBV5-1 and TRBJ2-2, is KAGVTQTPRYLIKTRGQQVTLSCSPISGHRSVSWYQQTPGQGLQFLFEYFSETQRNKGNFPGRFSGRQFSNSRSEMNVSTLELGDSALYLCASSREGYANTGELFFGEGSRLTVL.

V usage is TRBV4-1 and J usage is TRBJ1-1; TRBD1 matches 7 bases. CDR1 is MGHRA and CDR2 is YSYEKL in the germline V gene. This CDR3 contains 17 residues. The trim removed 0 bases at V and 1 base at J, leaving 8 bases unmatched. CDR3 bases: TGCGCCAGCAGCCAAGAAGAGACAGGGTGGGGGAACACTGAAGCTTTCTTT. Translated, it gives CASSQEETGWGNTEAFF.

Only a few counts were recorded for this clone. This sequence joins TRBV6-6 and TRBJ2-1; D unclear. Trimming cost V 6 bases and J 8 bases, with 17 bases left between them. This CDR3 contains 14 residues. The germline V gene encodes CDR1 MNHNY and CDR2 SVGAGI (reference sequence). CDR3 bases: TGTGCCAGCAGGCTAATCCCTCAGGCCCATGAGCAGTTCTTC. Residues: CASRLIPQAHEQFF.

This clone was recorded a few times. Here the CDR3 DNA reads TGTGCCAGCAGCGTAGATTCGGGGGGCTATGGCTACACCTTC. This codes for CASSVDSGGYGYTF. This chain uses TRBV9 with TRBJ1-2; possible D gene TRBD1, 5 bases. The ends were cut back, 0 bases at V and 4 bases at J, with 10 bases in the middle. Germline CDR1 reads SGDLS; CDR2 reads YYNGEE. This CDR3 comprises 14 residues.

The rearrangement joins TRBV5-1 to TRBJ2-7; 7 bases agree with TRBD2. J gave up 2 bases and V 0 bases, and 17 bases lay outside the gene matches. CDR3 length equals 19 residues. Per germline, CDR1 SGHRS and CDR2 YFSETQ. The DNA of the CDR3 is TGCGCCAGCAGCTTGGCCGAAGATGGTAGCGGGCGTTTTGCCTACGAGCAGTACTTC. It encodes CASSLAEDGSGRFAYEQYF.

The CDR3 loop is CASRSGQGIGYTF. The DNA of the CDR3 is TGTGCCAGCAGGTCAGGACAGGGTATCGGCTACACCTTC. The V and J genes are TRBV6-5 and TRBJ1-2, with 8 positions matching TRBD1. The germline gives CDR1 MNHEY, CDR2 SVGAGI. The CDR3 extends over 13 amino acids. The junction had 8 bases not matched to a gene; V was cut back by 6 bases and J by 8 bases.

This clone was counted between two and nine times. V is TRBV2 and J is TRBJ2-5; the match to TRBD2 covers 14 bases. V lost 5 bases, J lost 7 bases, and 6 bases stayed unmatched. The CDR3 runs 15 residues. The germline V gene encodes CDR1 SNHLY and CDR2 FYNNEI. The CDR3, as DNA: TGTGCCAGCAGTTCGGGACTAGCGGGGGCGGGGACCCAGTACTTC. Translating it yields CASSSGLAGAGTQYF.

This clone was counted between two and nine times. CDR3 bases: TGTGCCAGCAGCCCAAGGGATGGGACAGGGGGGTTCACTGAAGCTTTCTTT. This gives the protein CASSPRDGTGGFTEAFF. The chain uses TRBV7-9 and TRBJ1-1; 11 positions match TRBD1. Per germline, CDR1 SEHNR and CDR2 FQNEAQ (reference sequence). The length of the CDR3 is 17 residues. The ends lost 5 bases at V and 4 bases at J; junction bases unmatched: 12.

The chain employs TRBV9 and TRBJ2-7; 7 nucleotides line up with TRBD1. This CDR3 comprises 15 residues. V lost 4 bases to trimming and J lost 0 bases; unmatched junction nucleotides: 7. CDR1 and CDR2 (germline): SGDLS, YYNGEE. The CDR3 DNA sequence: TGTGCCAGCAGCCCAGGACAGGCTAGCTCCTACGAGCAGTACTTC. Translated, it gives CASSPGQASSYEQYF.

V usage is TRBV6-5 and J usage is TRBJ2-7; 9 nucleotides align to TRBD1. The V segment lost 5 bases and the J segment 11 bases; nucleotides outside the gene matches: 10. CDR3 size: 13 residues. The germline V gene encodes CDR1 MNHEY and CDR2 SVGAGI. The CDR3 DNA sequence: TGTGCCAGCAGTAACCACCCTCGGGACAGGGAGTACTTC. Translation gives CASSNHPRDREYF.

This chain uses TRBV30 with TRBJ2-7; 8 nucleotides align to TRBD1. The CDR3 has 13 amino acids. Germline V gives CDR1 GTSNPN, CDR2 SVGIG (reference sequence). The trim removed 4 bases at V and 5 bases at J, leaving 7 bases unmatched. CDR3 sequence: CAWKGQGVHEQYF. The CDR3 DNA follows: TGTGCCTGGAAAGGACAGGGAGTTCACGAGCAGTACTTC.

V is TRBV9 and J is TRBJ2-7, with D unclear. Trimming pared 3 bases from V and 2 bases from J, leaving 18 bases between. CDR1 and CDR2 (germline): SGDLS, YYNGEE. The CDR3 sequence is 16 residues long. CDR3 sequence: CASSEYSYVKAYEQYF. The CDR3 DNA reads TGTGCCAGCAGCGAATACAGCTATGTTAAGGCCTACGAGCAGTACTTC. The full variable domain, with the rest looked up from reference TRBV9 and TRBJ2-7, is DSGVTQTPKHLITATGQRVTLRCSPRSGDLSVYWYQQSLDQGLQFLIQYYNGEERAKGNILERFSAQQFPDLHSELNLSSLELGDSALYFCASSEYSYVKAYEQYFGPGTRLTVT.